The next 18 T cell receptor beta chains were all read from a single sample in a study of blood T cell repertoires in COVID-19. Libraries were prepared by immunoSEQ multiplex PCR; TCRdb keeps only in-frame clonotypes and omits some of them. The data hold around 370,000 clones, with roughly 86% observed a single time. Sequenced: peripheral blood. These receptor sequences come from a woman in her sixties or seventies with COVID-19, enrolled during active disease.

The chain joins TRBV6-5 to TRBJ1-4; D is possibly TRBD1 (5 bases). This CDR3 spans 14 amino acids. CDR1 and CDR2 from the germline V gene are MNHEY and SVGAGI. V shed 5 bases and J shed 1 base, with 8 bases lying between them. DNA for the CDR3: TGTGCCAGCAGTCGACAGAGAACTAATGAAAAACTGTTTTTT. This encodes CASSRQRTNEKLFF.

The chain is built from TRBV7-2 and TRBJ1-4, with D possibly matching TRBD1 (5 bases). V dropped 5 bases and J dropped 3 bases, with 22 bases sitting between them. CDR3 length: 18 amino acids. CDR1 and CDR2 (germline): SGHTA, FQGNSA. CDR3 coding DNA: TGTGCCAGCAGCGTAAGGGGCCCGTTGTGGGGGGCTAATGAAAAACTGTTTTTT. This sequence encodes CASSVRGPLWGANEKLFF.

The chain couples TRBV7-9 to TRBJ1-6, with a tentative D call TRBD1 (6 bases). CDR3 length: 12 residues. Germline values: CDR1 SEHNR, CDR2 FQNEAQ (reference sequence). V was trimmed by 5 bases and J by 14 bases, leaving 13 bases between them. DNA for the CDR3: TGTGCCAGCAGCCCGGACAGTCCGTCCCTCCACTTT. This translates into CASSPDSPSLHF.

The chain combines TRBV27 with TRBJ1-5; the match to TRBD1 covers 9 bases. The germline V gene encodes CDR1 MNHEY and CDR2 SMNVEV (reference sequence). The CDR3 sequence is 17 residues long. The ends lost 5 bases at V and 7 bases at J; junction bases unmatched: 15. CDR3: CASSPLSTGGGEQPQHF. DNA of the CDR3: TGTGCCAGCAGTCCTCTCTCGACAGGGGGAGGGGAACAGCCCCAGCATTTT.

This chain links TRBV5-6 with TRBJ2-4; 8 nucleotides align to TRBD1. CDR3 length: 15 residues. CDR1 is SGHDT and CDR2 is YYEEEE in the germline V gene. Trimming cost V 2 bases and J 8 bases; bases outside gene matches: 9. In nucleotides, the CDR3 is TGTGCCAGCAGCTTACTAACAGGGGGGACGTACATTCAGTACTTC. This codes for CASSLLTGGTYIQYF.

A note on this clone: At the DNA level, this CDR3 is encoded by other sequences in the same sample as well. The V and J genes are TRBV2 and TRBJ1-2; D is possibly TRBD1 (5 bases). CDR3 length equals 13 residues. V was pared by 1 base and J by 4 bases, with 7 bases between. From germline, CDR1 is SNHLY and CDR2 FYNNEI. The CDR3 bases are TGTGCCAGCAGTGAAGGACAGAGCTATGGCTACACCTTC. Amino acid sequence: CASSEGQSYGYTF. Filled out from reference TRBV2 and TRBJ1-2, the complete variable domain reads EPEVTQTPSHQVTQMGQEVILRCVPISNHLYFYWYRQILGQKVEFLVSFYNNEISEKSEIFDDQFSVERPDGSNFTLKIRSTKLEDSAMYFCASSEGQSYGYTFGSGTRLTVV.

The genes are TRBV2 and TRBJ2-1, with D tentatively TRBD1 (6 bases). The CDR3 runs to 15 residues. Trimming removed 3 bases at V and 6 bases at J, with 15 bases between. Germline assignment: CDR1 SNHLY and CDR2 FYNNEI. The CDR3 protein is CASSDRGQDLNEQFF. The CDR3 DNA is TGTGCCAGCAGTGACAGGGGCCAAGACCTCAATGAGCAGTTCTTC.

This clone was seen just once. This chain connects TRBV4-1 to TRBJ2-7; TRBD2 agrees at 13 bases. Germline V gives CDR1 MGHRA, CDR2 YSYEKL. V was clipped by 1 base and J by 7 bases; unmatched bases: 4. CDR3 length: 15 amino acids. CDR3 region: CASSQVGLAGEEQYF. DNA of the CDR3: TGCGCCAGCAGCCAAGTAGGACTAGCGGGGGAGGAGCAGTACTTC.

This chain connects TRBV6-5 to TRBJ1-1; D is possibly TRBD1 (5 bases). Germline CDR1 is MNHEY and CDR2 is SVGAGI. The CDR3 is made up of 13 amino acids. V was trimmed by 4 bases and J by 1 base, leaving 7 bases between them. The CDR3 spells CASSLTANTEAFF. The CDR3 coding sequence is TGTGCCAGCAGTTTGACAGCGAACACTGAAGCTTTCTTT.

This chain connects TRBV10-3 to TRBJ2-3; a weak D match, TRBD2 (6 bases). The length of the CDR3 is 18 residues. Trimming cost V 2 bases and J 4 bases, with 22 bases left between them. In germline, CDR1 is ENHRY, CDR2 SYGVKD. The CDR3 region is CAISEESGGLGVSDTQYF. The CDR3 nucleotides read TGTGCCATCAGTGAGGAGTCTGGAGGGTTGGGAGTATCAGATACGCAGTATTTT.

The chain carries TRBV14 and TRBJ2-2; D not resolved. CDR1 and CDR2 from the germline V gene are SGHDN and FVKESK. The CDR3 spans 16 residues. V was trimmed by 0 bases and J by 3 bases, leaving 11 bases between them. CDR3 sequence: CASSQDTPEYTGELFF. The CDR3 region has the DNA TGTGCCAGCAGCCAAGATACTCCCGAATACACCGGGGAGCTGTTTTTT.

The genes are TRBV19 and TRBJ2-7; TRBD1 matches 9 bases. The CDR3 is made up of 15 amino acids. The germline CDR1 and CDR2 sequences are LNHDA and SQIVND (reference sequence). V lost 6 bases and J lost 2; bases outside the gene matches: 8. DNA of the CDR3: TGTGCCAGTAGCTTTATCGGGACAGGGACCTACGAGCAGTACTTC. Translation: CASSFIGTGTYEQYF.

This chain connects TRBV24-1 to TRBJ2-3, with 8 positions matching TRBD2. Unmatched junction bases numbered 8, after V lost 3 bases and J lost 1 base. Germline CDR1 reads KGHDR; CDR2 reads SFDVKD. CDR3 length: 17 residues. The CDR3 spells CATSDPLGRGGTDTQYF. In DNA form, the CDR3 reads TGTGCCACCAGTGATCCGCTCGGGCGGGGGGGCACAGATACGCAGTATTTT.

This CDR3 is CASSFLTGPYRETEAFF. The CDR3 DNA is TGTGCCAGCAGCTTCCTTACAGGGCCCTACAGGGAGACTGAAGCTTTCTTT. The V call is TRBV7-9, the J call TRBJ1-1, with D perhaps matching TRBD1 (6 bases). Trimming stripped 3 bases from V and 5 bases from J, with 22 bases between. The CDR3 runs 17 residues. CDR1 and CDR2 (germline): SEHNR, FQNEAQ (reference sequence).

The CDR3 region has the DNA TGTGCCAGCAGCTACCAGTCACAAGAGACCCAGTACTTC. This gives the protein CASSYQSQETQYF. This chain joins TRBV5-6 and TRBJ2-5; D is ambiguous. Trimming stripped 3 bases from V and 2 bases from J, with 8 bases between. Germline loops: CDR1 SGHDT, CDR2 YYEEEE. This CDR3 has 13 residues.

The chain's CDR3 is CASSIGGAGANVLTF. CDR3 DNA sequence: TGTGCCAGTAGTATTGGGGGGGCTGGGGCCAACGTCCTGACTTTC. V usage is TRBV19 and J usage is TRBJ2-6; 7 bases match TRBD2. This CDR3 is built from 15 residues. The germline V gene encodes CDR1 LNHDA and CDR2 SQIVND (reference sequence). J lost 2 bases, V lost 3 bases, and 1 base had no gene match.

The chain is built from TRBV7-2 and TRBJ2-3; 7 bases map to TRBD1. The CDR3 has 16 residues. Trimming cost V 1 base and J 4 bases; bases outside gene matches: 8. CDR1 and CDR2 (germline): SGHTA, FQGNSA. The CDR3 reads CASSLVTGSRADTQYF. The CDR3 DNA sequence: TGTGCCAGCAGCTTAGTGACAGGGTCGAGAGCAGATACGCAGTATTTT. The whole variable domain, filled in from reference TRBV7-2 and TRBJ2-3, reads GAGVSQSPSNKVTEKGKDVELRCDPISGHTALYWYRQSLGQGLEFLIYFQGNSAPDKSGLPSDRFSAERTGGSVSTLTIQRTQQEDSAVYLCASSLVTGSRADTQYFGPGTRLTVL.

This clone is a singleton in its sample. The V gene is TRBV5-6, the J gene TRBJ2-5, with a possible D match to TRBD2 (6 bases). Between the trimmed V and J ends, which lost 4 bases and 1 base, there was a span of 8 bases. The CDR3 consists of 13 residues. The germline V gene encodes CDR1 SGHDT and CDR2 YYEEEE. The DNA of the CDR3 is TGTGCCAGCAGCCGGGACTTCCAAGAGACCCAGTACTTC. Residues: CASSRDFQETQYF.